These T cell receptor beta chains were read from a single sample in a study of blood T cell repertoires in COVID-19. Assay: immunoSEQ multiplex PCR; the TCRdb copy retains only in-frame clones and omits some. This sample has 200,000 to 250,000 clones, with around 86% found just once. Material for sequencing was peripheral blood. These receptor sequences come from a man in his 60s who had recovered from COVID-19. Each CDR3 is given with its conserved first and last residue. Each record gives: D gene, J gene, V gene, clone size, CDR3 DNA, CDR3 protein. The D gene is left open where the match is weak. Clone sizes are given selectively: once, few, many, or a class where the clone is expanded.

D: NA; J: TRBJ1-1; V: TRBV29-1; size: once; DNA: TGCAGCGTTGAAGAACAGACGAACACTGAAGCTTTCTTT; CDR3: CSVEEQTNTEAFF
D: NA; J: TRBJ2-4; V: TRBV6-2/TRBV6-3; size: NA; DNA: TGTGCCAGCAGTTTACAGGGTGGTGGCAAAAACATTCAGTACTTC; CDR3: CASSLQGGGKNIQYF
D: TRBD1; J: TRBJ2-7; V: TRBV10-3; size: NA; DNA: TGTGCCATCAGTCCCCCGGGACAGGGTCGGTACGAGCAGTACTTC; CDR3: CAISPPGQGRYEQYF
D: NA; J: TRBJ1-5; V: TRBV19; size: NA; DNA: TGTGCCAGTGTGGTACAGGGAAATAGCAATCAGCCCCAGCATTTT; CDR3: CASVVQGNSNQPQHF
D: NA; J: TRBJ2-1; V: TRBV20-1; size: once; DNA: TGCAGTGCTATGAGCTTAGATGAGCAGTTCTTC; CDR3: CSAMSLDEQFF
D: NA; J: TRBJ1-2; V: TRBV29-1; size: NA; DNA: TGCAGCGGGGGGGAGGACTATGGCTACACCTTC; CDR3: CSGGEDYGYTF
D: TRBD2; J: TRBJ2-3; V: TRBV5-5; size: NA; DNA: TGTGCCAGCACCCTAAAGCCGGGACTAGCGGGACTAGATACGCAGTATTTT; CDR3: CASTLKPGLAGLDTQYF
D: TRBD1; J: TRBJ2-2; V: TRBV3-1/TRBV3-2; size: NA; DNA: TGTGCCAGCAGCCCACCGGGACAGGCGAACACCGGGGAGCTGTTTTTT; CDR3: CASSPPGQANTGELFF
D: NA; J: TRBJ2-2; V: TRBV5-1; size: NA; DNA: TGCGCCAGCAGGGGGGACATCACCGGGGAGCTGTTTTTT; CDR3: CASRGDITGELFF
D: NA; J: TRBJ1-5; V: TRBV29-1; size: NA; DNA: TGCAGCGTTGGGGAGGTAAGCAATCAGCCCCAGCATTTT; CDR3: CSVGEVSNQPQHF
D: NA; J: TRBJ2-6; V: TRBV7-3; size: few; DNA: TGTGCCAGCAGGACGCCGGGGGCTGGGGCCAACGTCCTGACTTTC; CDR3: CASRTPGAGANVLTF
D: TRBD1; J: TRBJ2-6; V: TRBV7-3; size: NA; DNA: TGTGCCAGCAGCCCCGGACAGGGAGGCAACGTCCTGACTTTC; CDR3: CASSPGQGGNVLTF